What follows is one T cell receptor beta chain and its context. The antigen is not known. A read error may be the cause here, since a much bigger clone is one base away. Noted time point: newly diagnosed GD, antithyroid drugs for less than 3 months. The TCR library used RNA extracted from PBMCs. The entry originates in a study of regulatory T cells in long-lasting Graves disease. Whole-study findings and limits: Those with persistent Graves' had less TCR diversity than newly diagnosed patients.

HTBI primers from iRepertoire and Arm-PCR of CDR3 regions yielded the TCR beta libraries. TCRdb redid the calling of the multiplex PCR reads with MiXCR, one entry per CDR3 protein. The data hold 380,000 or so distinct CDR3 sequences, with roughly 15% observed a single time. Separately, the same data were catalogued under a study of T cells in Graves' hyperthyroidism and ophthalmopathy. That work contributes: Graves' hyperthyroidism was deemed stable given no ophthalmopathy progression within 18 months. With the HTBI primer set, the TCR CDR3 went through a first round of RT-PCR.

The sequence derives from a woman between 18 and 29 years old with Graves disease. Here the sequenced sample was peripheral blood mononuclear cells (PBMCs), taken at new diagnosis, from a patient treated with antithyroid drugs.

This CDR3 is CASSSGLTAGSSYNKQFF. CDR3 in DNA: TGTGCCAGCAGTTCGGGACTAACAGCGGGGAGCTCCTACAATAAGCAGTTCTTC. This sequence joins TRBV6-5 and TRBJ2-1; 7 nucleotides agree with TRBD2. The CDR3 extends over 18 amino acids. Per the germline V gene, CDR1 is MNHEY and CDR2 is SVGAGI.